The T cell receptor beta chain under discussion was sequenced for a study of blood T cell repertoires in COVID-19. Study at large: PBMCs, B-cell-depleted T cells, or T cells were the source of the cDNA or gDNA that made up the material.

Which cohort a participant joined came from the clinical history participants gave. Two negative PCRs, clearance, or symptom resolution characterized the recovered Cohort 3 donors. As processed by the authors: From reference gene primer amplification, estimates of nucleated cell counts were derived. Assay used: immunoSEQ multiplex PCR; TCRdb lists only in-frame clones, some missing. That table gives V, J and clone size, and the DNA gave D and trimming. The sample shows about 140,000 clones, 86% of them seen only once. This CDR3 region has 13 residues. From germline, CDR1 is SGDLS and CDR2 YYNGEE. Deletions cut 4 bases from V and 4 bases from J, with 11 bases between.

The chain joins TRBV9 to TRBJ2-5; D not resolved. Sequenced input: PBMCs or T cells enriched from blood (not recorded which). The receptor was derived from a man between 45 and 60 years old who had recovered from COVID-19. The CDR3 DNA reads TGTGCCAGCAGCCTCACCTCGGGAGAGACCCAGTACTTC. Encoded protein: CASSLTSGETQYF.